These 23 T cell receptor beta chains share one sample of origin, sequenced in a study of blood T cell repertoires in COVID-19. Libraries were prepared by immunoSEQ multiplex PCR; TCRdb keeps only in-frame clonotypes and omits some of them. The sample has around 260,000 clones; approximately 79% are singletons. Sequencing was carried out using PBMCs or T cells enriched from blood (not recorded which). These receptor sequences come from a young man with acute COVID-19.

This clone occurred once. The V gene is TRBV28, the J gene TRBJ2-7, with D perhaps TRBD1 (6 bases). The V end was cut by 2 bases, the J end by 5 bases, with 16 bases between. The germline gives CDR1 MDHEN, CDR2 SYDVKM. The CDR3 length is 15 residues. CDR3 bases: TGTGCCAGCAGTTTAGGGGGCCCGAAGGGCAACGAGCAGTACGTC. It yields the protein CASSLGGPKGNEQYV.

The J gene is TRBJ2-3, the V gene TRBV2; D is uncertain. Trimming removed 4 bases at V and 0 bases at J, with 11 bases between. This CDR3 has 15 residues. Germline CDR1 and CDR2: SNHLY and FYNNEI. CDR3 amino acids: CASSGGGSSTDTQYF. Written as DNA, the CDR3 is TGTGCCAGCAGTGGCGGCGGCTCTAGCACAGATACGCAGTATTTT.

The table lists this clone with many counts. Other nucleotide sequences from this sample produce the same CDR3. J is TRBJ2-1 and V is TRBV6-1, with 10 bases identical to TRBD2. CDR1 and CDR2 (germline): MNHNS, SASEGT. Unmatched junction bases numbered 0, after V lost 3 bases and J lost 1 base. The CDR3 extends over 15 amino acids. CDR3 coding DNA: TGTGCCAGCAGTGAGACTAGCGGGTCCTACAATGAGCAGTTCTTC. Residues: CASSETSGSYNEQFF.

CDR3 sequence: CASSLPADSSNSPLHF. The CDR3 DNA sequence: TGTGCCAGCAGCTTACCTGCCGACAGCTCAAATTCACCCCTCCACTTT. This sequence joins TRBV11-2 and TRBJ1-6, with D tentatively TRBD1 (5 bases). Germline CDR1 SGHAT, CDR2 FQNNGV. This CDR3 comprises 16 residues. Deletions cut 2 bases from V and 7 bases from J, with 15 bases between. Full variable domain (rest looked up from reference TRBV11-2 and TRBJ1-6): EAGVAQSPRYKIIEKRQSVAFWCNPISGHATLYWYQQILGQGPKLLIQFQNNGVVDDSQLPKDRFSAERLKGVDSTLKIQPAKLEDSAVYLCASSLPADSSNSPLHFGNGTRLTVT.

The V gene is TRBV5-1, the J gene TRBJ2-3, with TRBD2 matching 13 bases. Unmatched junction bases numbered 4, after V lost 4 bases and J lost 2 bases. Germline V gene sequence: CDR1 SGHRS, CDR2 YFSETQ. This CDR3 is built from 16 residues. CDR3 sequence: CASSQTSGGITDTQYF. As DNA, the CDR3 is TGCGCCAGCAGCCAGACTAGCGGGGGGATCACAGATACGCAGTATTTT.

The chain employs TRBV9 and TRBJ1-6; possible D gene TRBD1, 5 bases. Trimming cost V 3 bases and J 0 bases, with 13 bases left between them. Germline CDR1 reads SGDLS; CDR2 reads YYNGEE. The CDR3 runs to 17 residues. The CDR3 here is CASSAVRGNSYNSPLHF. The CDR3 DNA reads as TGTGCCAGCAGCGCAGTACGGGGGAACTCCTATAATTCACCCCTCCACTTT.

The CDR3 spells CASIQSNTQYF. The CDR3 DNA reads as TGCGCCAGCATCCAATCAAATACGCAGTATTTT. This sequence joins TRBV5-1 and TRBJ2-3, with D unresolved. V was trimmed by 6 bases and J by 7 bases, leaving 9 bases between them. There are 11 residues in the CDR3. CDR1 SGHRS and CDR2 YFSETQ come from the germline V gene.

The rearrangement uses TRBV12-5 and TRBJ2-1; tentatively, D is TRBD2 (5 bases). CDR1 is LGHNT, CDR2 FRNRAP, per germline. The CDR3 spans 13 residues. The V gene lost 6 bases and the J gene lost 6 bases, with 12 bases spanning the gap. The CDR3 is CASGRSSVNEQFF. The CDR3 DNA reads TGTGCTAGTGGACGTAGTAGCGTCAATGAGCAGTTCTTC.

This clone occurred a few times. The J gene is TRBJ1-6, the V gene TRBV9, with D hard to call. CDR1 is SGDLS, CDR2 YYNGEE, per germline. The CDR3 totals 14 residues. V was cut by 2 bases and J by 10 bases, with 13 bases left in between. The CDR3, as DNA: TGTGCCAGCAGCGTTGCGCAGGAGGACTCACCCCTCCACTTT. This codes for CASSVAQEDSPLHF.

The V call is TRBV6-5, the J call TRBJ1-4; D is possibly TRBD1 (5 bases). The CDR3 spans 15 residues. V was pared by 6 bases and J by 6 bases, with 17 bases between. Germline CDR1 and CDR2: MNHEY and SVGAGI. CDR3 in DNA: TGTGCCAGCAGCGCGACCTGGGGCAGGCATGAAAAACTGTTTTTT. Amino acids: CASSATWGRHEKLFF.

This rearrangement joins TRBV29-1 to TRBJ1-5; D remains unclear. The CDR3 runs to 16 residues. Germline V gene lookup returns CDR1 SQVTM and CDR2 ANQGSEA. V lost 4 bases, J lost 0 bases, and 16 bases lay in between. In DNA form, the CDR3 reads TGCAGCGTTGGTATCCCTAGCGGGAATAGCAATCAGCCCCAGCATTTT. Amino acids: CSVGIPSGNSNQPQHF.

V is TRBV28 and J is TRBJ2-3, with D tentatively TRBD1 (6 bases). The CDR3 contains 15 residues. V was cut by 3 bases and J by 4 bases, with 14 bases left in between. The V gene's germline CDR1 is MDHEN and CDR2 SYDVKM. The CDR3 DNA is TGTGCCAGCAGTTTTTTCCAGGGGCCCGCAGATACGCAGTATTTT. Protein product: CASSFFQGPADTQYF.

This clone has only a few counts. The V and J genes are TRBV6-5 and TRBJ2-6, with 7 bases matching TRBD1. The CDR3 has 16 amino acids. The germline V gene has CDR1 MNHEY and CDR2 SVGAGI. J lost 4 bases, V lost 0 bases, and 3 bases had no gene match. The DNA of the CDR3 is TGTGCCAGCAGTTACTCGACAGGGACCGGGGCCAACGTCCTGACTTTC. It specifies CASSYSTGTGANVLTF.

This clone was picked up one time. Because the CDR3 is missing its conserved closing phenylalanine or tryptophan, this is likely a read error. The chain carries TRBV6-5 and TRBJ1-2; 7 nucleotides line up with TRBD1. The CDR3 is 14 residues long. V lost 4 bases and J lost 2; bases outside the gene matches: 4. Germline CDR1 and CDR2: MNHEY and SVGAGI. In nucleotides, the CDR3 is TGTGCCAGCAGTTCCATACAGGGGAACTATGGCTACACCTCC. This encodes CASSSIQGNYGYTS.

The chain couples TRBV3-1 (or the pseudogene TRBV3-2) to TRBJ2-1, with 11 nucleotides matching TRBD2. CDR3 size: 16 residues. Germline V gene lookup returns CDR1 LGHDT and CDR2 YNNKEL (reference sequence). J was trimmed by 5 bases and V by 4 bases; bases with no gene match: 7. The CDR3 sequence: CASSRAGLAVHNEQFF. CDR3 DNA: TGTGCCAGCAGCCGCGCGGGACTAGCGGTTCACAATGAGCAGTTCTTC.

The chain combines TRBV15 with TRBJ2-2; D is perhaps TRBD2 (6 bases). V was shortened by 0 bases and J by 7 bases, with 15 bases between the two germline ends. This CDR3 is 16 amino acids long. Germline V gives CDR1 LNHNV, CDR2 YYDKDF (reference sequence). Here the CDR3 DNA reads TGTGCCACCAGCAGAGATGGGGGGTACGGGAACGGGGAGCTGTTTTTT. It encodes CATSRDGGYGNGELFF.

V and J are TRBV6-5 and TRBJ1-6; no reliable D call. V shed 10 bases and J shed 7 bases, with 11 bases lying between them. The CDR3 runs 12 residues. Germline V gene data show CDR1 as MNHEY and CDR2 as SVGAGI. The CDR3 DNA is TGTGCCACCCGCGGAGGGAATTCACCCCTCCACTTT. It is translated as CATRGGNSPLHF.

Only one count was recorded for this clone. The chain is built from TRBV7-6 and TRBJ2-2; D perhaps matches TRBD1 (5 bases). Germline assignment: CDR1 SGHVS and CDR2 FNYEAQ. The CDR3 is made up of 13 amino acids. V lost 6 bases and J lost 6, with 11 bases in between. The CDR3 protein is CASRKTDAGELFF. The CDR3 DNA is TGTGCCAGCAGAAAGACAGATGCCGGGGAGCTGTTTTTT.

The chain is built from TRBV7-9 and TRBJ1-3; a weak D match, TRBD1 (5 bases). Germline CDR1 and CDR2: SEHNR and FQNEAQ (reference sequence). V was pared by 5 bases and J by 0 bases, with 8 bases between. The CDR3 is 14 amino acids. The CDR3 sequence is CASSPGGSGNTIYF. CDR3 bases: TGTGCCAGCAGCCCCGGGGGCTCTGGAAACACCATATATTTT.

The CDR3 DNA is TGTGCCAGCAGCGCGGGACAGGGGGCGTCGGGGGTTTTCTTT. This encodes CASSAGQGASGVFF. The chain is built from TRBV9 and TRBJ1-1; TRBD1 matches 12 bases. The CDR3 extends over 14 amino acids. V was clipped by 3 bases and J by 13 bases; unmatched bases: 10. Germline CDR1 SGDLS, CDR2 YYNGEE.

J is TRBJ1-2 and V is TRBV11-3; 7 bases match TRBD1. After removal of 2 bases from V and 0 bases from J, the junction contained 3 bases not matched to a gene. The length of the CDR3 is 15 residues. The V gene's germline CDR1 is SGHNT and CDR2 YENEEA. CDR3 coding DNA: TGTGCCAGCAGCTTAAGTACAGGGGCTAACTATGGCTACACCTTC. Encoded protein: CASSLSTGANYGYTF.

J is TRBJ2-1 and V is TRBV2, with TRBD2 identical over 12 bases. The CDR3 sequence is 12 residues long. The V segment lost 8 bases and the J segment 11 bases; nucleotides outside the gene matches: 4. CDR1 SNHLY and CDR2 FYNNEI come from the germline V gene. The CDR3 region is CASGGLAGQQFF. The DNA for the CDR3 is TGTGCCAGCGGAGGACTAGCGGGACAGCAGTTCTTC. Complete variable domain (other parts from reference TRBV2 and TRBJ2-1): EPEVTQTPSHQVTQMGQEVILRCVPISNHLYFYWYRQILGQKVEFLVSFYNNEISEKSEIFDDQFSVERPDGSNFTLKIRSTKLEDSAMYFCASGGLAGQQFFGPGTRLTVL.

This rearrangement joins TRBV18 to TRBJ2-7; TRBD2 matches at 8 bases. CDR1 and CDR2 from the germline V gene are KGHSH and LQKENI. CDR3 size: 15 residues. V lost 2 bases to trimming and J lost 6 bases; unmatched junction nucleotides: 9. The CDR3: CASSPSRGGLAEQYV. CDR3 nucleotides: TGTGCCAGCTCACCATCTCGGGGTGGACTAGCCGAGCAGTACGTC.